Described below is a single T cell receptor (beta chain) sequence and its context. Its antigen is not identified. Germline V gene data show CDR1 as MRHNA and CDR2 as SNTAGT. V shed 8 bases and J shed 2 bases, with 20 bases lying between them. The CDR3 is 16 residues long. cDNA specific to TCR beta was made from around 530 ng of total RNA, with a constant-region primer employed for priming. Employing slightly modified ARM-PCR, three nested multiplex PCR rounds were run, and these gave rise to the TCR beta libraries. TRBV1-TRBV30 forward primers paired with a C-beta reverse primer were used in the first two PCR rounds, which ran about 11 cycles each. Via MiXCR, TCRdb re-called the multiplex PCR reads, giving one row per CDR3 protein. Here the sample spans about 320,000 distinct CDR3 sequences, 50% to 70% being singletons. The data are from a study of tumor-infiltrating lymphocytes in primary liver carcinoma. On the study more broadly: Surgical resection was the treatment these patients received for primary liver carcinoma. Regarding the study as a whole: Tumor-adjacent and tumor-blood pairs shared less of their repertoires than tumor region pairs shared.

The researchers obtained blood RNA from unsorted whole blood and also extracted germline DNA. The clonotype originates from a middle-aged man with primary liver carcinoma and hepatitis B virus infection. The chain links TRBV6-4 to TRBJ2-3; possible D gene TRBD2, 6 bases. Sequencing input: peripheral blood. In DNA, the CDR3 is TGTGCCAGCGTCTACCCTGGACTACCCAACACAGATACGCAGTATTTT. Its protein product is CASVYPGLPNTDTQYF.